One T cell receptor beta chain is described in this entry. Original data processing: Amplified reference gene primers provided the basis for estimating nucleated cell counts. Sequencing used immunoSEQ multiplex PCR; TCRdb keeps in-frame clones, though not all of them. The D gene and trimming were derived from the DNA, and the V and J assignments and clone size from that table. The table records some 180,000 clones, 85% to 90% of them present only once. The sample belongs to a study of blood T cell repertoires in COVID-19. Study-wide context: Acute and convalescent COVID-19 specimens originated in the United States, Italy and Spain. T cells, B-cell-depleted T cells, or PBMCs provided the cDNA or gDNA that served as material.

Germline CDR1 and CDR2: SNHLY and FYNNEI. With 3 bases clipped from V and 4 bases from J, the junction kept 6 bases outside the gene matches. CDR3 length: 15 amino acids. This clonotype was obtained from a man aged 50 or older who had recovered from COVID-19. The sample was peripheral blood. The rearrangement uses TRBV2 and TRBJ2-7; the match to TRBD2 covers 10 bases. CDR3 amino acids: CASSDRHSGGYEQYF. The DNA of the CDR3 is TGTGCCAGCAGTGATCGGCATAGCGGGGGGTACGAGCAGTACTTC. Full variable domain (remainder filled in from reference TRBV2 and TRBJ2-7): EPEVTQTPSHQVTQMGQEVILRCVPISNHLYFYWYRQILGQKVEFLVSFYNNEISEKSEIFDDQFSVERPDGSNFTLKIRSTKLEDSAMYFCASSDRHSGGYEQYFGPGTRLTVT.